This T cell receptor (beta chain) is from a study of T cell responses to AZD1222 COVID-19 vaccine. Study-wide results and caveats: Clonal diversity was possibly underestimated; the donors were predominantly white British and more often female. Receipt of two AZD1222 doses was followed by a rise in Spike-specific TCR breadth and depth.

TCRdb keeps only in-frame clones here, not all; method: immunoSEQ multiplex PCR. The sample holds 110,000 to 150,000 clones; roughly 91% are singletons and the top ten take about 3%. Germline V gives CDR1 KGHSH, CDR2 LQKENI. CDR3 length equals 12 residues. Trimming pared 2 bases from V and 8 bases from J, leaving 9 bases between. Points on this clone: What it binds is unknown.

The origin of this receptor is an adult who received the AZD1222 COVID-19 vaccine. This sequence joins TRBV18 and TRBJ1-2; D is uncertain. Sequencing was performed on peripheral blood, taken 28 days after the second AZD1222 dose. As DNA, the CDR3 is TGTGCCAGCTCACCAGGGGTAAGCGGCTACACCTTC. Translated: CASSPGVSGYTF.